One and the same sample provided the 10 T cell receptor beta chains below, sequenced in a study of T cells in Graves' hyperthyroidism and ophthalmopathy. RNA transcripts were the template for amplifying TCR beta CDR3 regions. In the first-round RT-PCR of the TCR CDR3, the HTBI primer set was used. Using its own MiXCR run on the multiplex PCR reads, TCRdb lists one record per CDR3 protein. The data hold 360,000 or so distinct CDR3 sequences, with about 18% observed a single time. What was sequenced was blood. The receptors here all came from a woman between 18 and 29 years old with Graves' hyperthyroidism.

This clonotype came up many times. This chain links TRBV9 with TRBJ1-1, with D hard to call. The germline V gene encodes CDR1 SGDLS and CDR2 YYNGEE. Between the trimmed V and J ends, which lost 0 bases and 0 bases, there was a span of 9 bases. The CDR3 contains 15 residues. CDR3 sequence: CASSVEPALNTEAFF. The CDR3 bases are TGTGCCAGCAGCGTAGAACCAGCGTTGAACACTGAAGCTTTCTTT. The whole variable domain, filled in from reference TRBV9 and TRBJ1-1, reads DSGVTQTPKHLITATGQRVTLRCSPRSGDLSVYWYQQSLDQGLQFLIQYYNGEERAKGNILERFSAQQFPDLHSELNLSSLELGDSALYFCASSVEPALNTEAFFGQGTRLTVV.

This clonotype was observed at least ten times. J is TRBJ2-5 and V is TRBV7-9; D not resolved. The V end lost 0 bases, the J end lost 0 bases, and 5 bases lay between the germline ends. CDR1 SEHNR and CDR2 FQNEAQ come from the germline V gene (reference sequence). The CDR3 extends over 14 amino acids. DNA of the CDR3: TGTGCCAGCAGCTTAGCGGTGTACCAAGAGACCCAGTACTTC. It is translated as CASSLAVYQETQYF.

CDR3 sequence reads: CAWSVPPPPGGTEAFF. CDR3 in DNA: TGTGCCTGGAGTGTACCCCCCCCTCCAGGGGGCACTGAAGCTTTCTTT. The chain has TRBV30 and TRBJ1-1; 7 bases fit TRBD1. Germline assignment: CDR1 GTSNPN and CDR2 SVGIG (reference sequence). Trimming removed 0 bases from V and 4 bases from J; junction bases left unmatched: 11. The CDR3 sequence is 16 residues long.

This clonotype has a count of ten or more. The chain links TRBV3-1 to TRBJ2-7, with D unclear. Trimming left V 1 base short and J 5 bases short, with 9 bases between. This CDR3 has 13 amino acids. Germline V gives CDR1 LGHDT, CDR2 YNNKEL (reference sequence). This CDR3 reads CASSQVEGDEQYF. The DNA for the CDR3 is TGTGCCAGCAGCCAAGTAGAAGGAGACGAGCAGTACTTC.

This clonotype was found many times. This chain connects TRBV6-8 to TRBJ2-6; 9 nucleotides agree with TRBD1. The CDR3 contains 19 residues. The V gene end was trimmed by 5 bases and the J gene end by 0 bases; junction bases not matched to a gene: 11. CDR1 and CDR2 (germline): MNHGY, SAAAGT. CDR3 region: CASSHRGRPLHSGANVLTF. In DNA, the CDR3 is TGTGCCAGCAGTCACAGGGGGCGCCCCTTACACTCTGGGGCCAACGTCCTGACTTTC.

In this sample, this clonotype turned up many times. The chain couples TRBV28 to TRBJ2-5, with TRBD2 identical over 9 bases. V shed 5 bases, J shed 5 bases, and the junction held 6 bases outside the gene matches. The CDR3 is made up of 14 amino acids. Germline lookup yields CDR1 MDHEN and CDR2 SYDVKM. CDR3 DNA: TGTGCCAGCAGTCCGGGACTAGCAAGGGAGACCCAGTACTTC. It is translated as CASSPGLARETQYF.

This clonotype showed up just a few times. This chain joins TRBV6-4 and TRBJ1-2; D gene uncertain. This CDR3 is built from 17 residues. The V end was cut by 3 bases, the J end by 0 bases, with 17 bases between. The germline V gene has CDR1 MRHNA and CDR2 SNTAGT. DNA of the CDR3: TGTGCCAGCAGTGATTCCTCTCAGCAATCCCCTAACTATGGCTACACCTTC. Translation gives CASSDSSQQSPNYGYTF.

This clonotype came up many times. The chain employs TRBV12-3 or TRBV12-4 and TRBJ1-1; the D is unclear. The CDR3 is 15 amino acids. Trimming left V 5 bases short and J 6 bases short, with 19 bases between. This CDR3 reads CASSLARRLVAEAFF. CDR3 bases: TGTGCCAGCAGTCTCGCTAGACGCCTGGTCGCTGAAGCTTTCTTT.

This clonotype was counted a few times. The V and J genes are TRBV18 and TRBJ2-7, with 7 bases fitting TRBD2. The CDR3 totals 13 residues. V gave up 3 bases and J gave up 7 bases; unmatched junction bases: 6. CDR1 and CDR2 from the germline V gene are KGHSH and LQKENI. The CDR3 DNA sequence: TGTGCCAGCTCACCCGCGGGGCGGGAGGAGCAGTACTTC. Amino acid sequence: CASSPAGREEQYF.

The CDR3 region is CASSQYQAGGNTGELFF. The CDR3 nucleotides read TGTGCCAGCAGCCAGTATCAAGCGGGAGGGAACACCGGGGAGCTGTTTTTT. The genes are TRBV11-2 and TRBJ2-2, with 9 nucleotides matching TRBD2. From germline, CDR1 is SGHAT and CDR2 FQNNGV. The CDR3 has 17 residues. Trimming at V came to 5 bases and at J to 1 base, leaving 8 bases not matched to a gene. The full variable domain, rest sourced from reference TRBV11-2 and TRBJ2-2, is EAGVAQSPRYKIIEKRQSVAFWCNPISGHATLYWYQQILGQGPKLLIQFQNNGVVDDSQLPKDRFSAERLKGVDSTLKIQPAKLEDSAVYLCASSQYQAGGNTGELFFGEGSRLTVL.